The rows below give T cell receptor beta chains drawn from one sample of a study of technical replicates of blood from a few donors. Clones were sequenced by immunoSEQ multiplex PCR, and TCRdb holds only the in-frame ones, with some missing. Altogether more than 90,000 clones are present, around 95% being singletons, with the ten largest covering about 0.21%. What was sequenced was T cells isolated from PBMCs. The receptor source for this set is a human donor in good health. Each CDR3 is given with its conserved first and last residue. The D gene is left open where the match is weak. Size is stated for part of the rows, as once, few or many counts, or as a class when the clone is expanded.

cdr3_aa: CASGGAWNSPLHF
cdr3_nt: TGTGCCAGCGGTGGGGCGTGGAATTCACCCCTCCACTTT
j_call: TRBJ1-6
v_call: TRBV2
clone_size: .
cdr3_length: 13
d_call: .

cdr3_aa: CASRAGQGPSKGYTF
cdr3_nt: TGTGCCAGCAGGGCCGGACAGGGGCCCTCAAAGGGCTACACCTTC
j_call: TRBJ1-2
v_call: TRBV6-1
clone_size: .
cdr3_length: 15
d_call: TRBD1

cdr3_aa: CASSYGAFGTGELFF
cdr3_nt: TGTGCCAGCAGTTATGGGGCCTTTGGCACCGGGGAGCTGTTTTTT
j_call: TRBJ2-2
v_call: TRBV6-5
clone_size: .
cdr3_length: 15
d_call: .

cdr3_aa: CAFQGTGPGNQPQHF
cdr3_nt: TGTGCCTTCCAGGGGACAGGACCAGGAAATCAGCCCCAGCATTTT
j_call: TRBJ1-5
v_call: TRBV5-4
clone_size: .
cdr3_length: 15
d_call: TRBD1

cdr3_aa: CASSFELAGDTGELFF
cdr3_nt: TGTGCCAGCAGCTTTGAACTAGCGGGAGACACCGGGGAGCTGTTTTTT
j_call: TRBJ2-2
v_call: TRBV11-2
clone_size: .
cdr3_length: 16
d_call: TRBD2

cdr3_aa: CASSQVGTASYEQYF
cdr3_nt: TGCGCCAGCAGCCAAGTGGGGACAGCCTCCTACGAGCAGTACTTC
j_call: TRBJ2-7
v_call: TRBV4-1
clone_size: once
cdr3_length: 15
d_call: TRBD1

cdr3_aa: CATSRALTGASYEQYF
cdr3_nt: TGTGCCACCAGCAGAGCCCTGACAGGGGCCTCCTACGAGCAGTACTTC
j_call: TRBJ2-7
v_call: TRBV15
clone_size: once
cdr3_length: 16
d_call: TRBD1

cdr3_aa: CATSRDIETQYF
cdr3_nt: TGTGCCACCAGCAGAGATATTGAGACCCAGTACTTC
j_call: TRBJ2-5
v_call: TRBV15
clone_size: .
cdr3_length: 12
d_call: .

cdr3_aa: CASSYTEQGTEAFF
cdr3_nt: TGTGCCAGCAGTTACACGGAACAGGGGACTGAAGCTTTCTTT
j_call: TRBJ1-1
v_call: TRBV6-5
clone_size: few
cdr3_length: 14
d_call: TRBD1

cdr3_aa: CASSHQGAGNTIYF
cdr3_nt: TGTGCCAGCAGTCATCAGGGGGCTGGAAACACCATATATTTT
j_call: TRBJ1-3
v_call: TRBV6-6
clone_size: .
cdr3_length: 14
d_call: TRBD1

cdr3_aa: CASSFYSSPGQNYGYTF
cdr3_nt: TGTGCCAGCAGCTTTTACTCTTCCCCGGGACAGAACTATGGCTACACCTTC
j_call: TRBJ1-2
v_call: TRBV5-4
clone_size: .
cdr3_length: 17
d_call: TRBD1

cdr3_aa: CASSTGWRVEGETQYF
cdr3_nt: TGTGCCAGCAGCACCGGTTGGAGGGTGGAGGGAGAGACCCAGTACTTC
j_call: TRBJ2-5
v_call: TRBV5-6
clone_size: .
cdr3_length: 16
d_call: .

cdr3_aa: CASSSWKSTDDHSNQPQHF
cdr3_nt: TGTGCCAGCAGCTCGTGGAAGTCGACAGACGATCATAGCAATCAGCCCCAGCATTTT
j_call: TRBJ1-5
v_call: TRBV5-6
clone_size: .
cdr3_length: 19
d_call: .

cdr3_aa: CASSQRGEATNEKLFF
cdr3_nt: TGCGCCAGCAGCCAGAGAGGAGAAGCAACTAATGAAAAACTGTTTTTT
j_call: TRBJ1-4
v_call: TRBV4-1
clone_size: .
cdr3_length: 16
d_call: .

cdr3_aa: CASSLWGTGTEAFF
cdr3_nt: TGTGCCAGCAGCTTATGGGGGACTGGGACTGAAGCTTTCTTT
j_call: TRBJ1-1
v_call: TRBV7-3
clone_size: few
cdr3_length: 14
d_call: .

cdr3_aa: CASSVATETEAFF
cdr3_nt: TGTGCCAGCAGCGTAGCTACAGAAACTGAAGCTTTCTTT
j_call: TRBJ1-1
v_call: TRBV9
clone_size: .
cdr3_length: 13
d_call: .

cdr3_aa: CASSSDRGIGEQYF
cdr3_nt: TGCGCCAGCAGCTCCGACAGGGGGATTGGAGAGCAGTACTTC
j_call: TRBJ2-7
v_call: TRBV5-1
clone_size: .
cdr3_length: 14
d_call: TRBD1

cdr3_aa: CASSYDYYQPQHF
cdr3_nt: TGTGCCAGCAGTTACGACTATTACCAGCCCCAGCATTTT
j_call: TRBJ1-5
v_call: TRBV6-5
clone_size: once
cdr3_length: 13
d_call: .

cdr3_aa: CASSEIRRPQGGQFF
cdr3_nt: TGTGCCAGCAGTGAGATCCGGCGACCACAAGGGGGGCAGTTCTTC
j_call: TRBJ2-1
v_call: TRBV6-1
clone_size: .
cdr3_length: 15
d_call: .

cdr3_aa: CASSSLLAGSSYEQYF
cdr3_nt: TGCGCCAGCAGCTCTCTACTAGCGGGGAGCTCCTACGAGCAGTACTTC
j_call: TRBJ2-7
v_call: TRBV5-1
clone_size: .
cdr3_length: 16
d_call: TRBD2

cdr3_aa: CASRSYETGTQAFF
cdr3_nt: TGTGCCAGCAGATCTTATGAGACCGGGACACAAGCTTTCTTT
j_call: TRBJ1-1
v_call: TRBV27
clone_size: .
cdr3_length: 14
d_call: .

cdr3_aa: CASSTGTSGADTQYF
cdr3_nt: TGCGCCAGCAGCACCGGGACTAGCGGGGCAGATACGCAGTATTTT
j_call: TRBJ2-3
v_call: TRBV5-1
clone_size: .
cdr3_length: 15
d_call: TRBD2

cdr3_aa: CASSGLGPTDQPQHF
cdr3_nt: TGTGCCAGCAGTGGGCTTGGGCCCACGGATCAGCCCCAGCATTTT
j_call: TRBJ1-5
v_call: TRBV25-1
clone_size: .
cdr3_length: 15
d_call: .

cdr3_aa: CASSMLAGGFSSTDTQYF
cdr3_nt: TGTGCCAGTAGTATGCTAGCGGGGGGGTTCTCTAGCACAGATACGCAGTATTTT
j_call: TRBJ2-3
v_call: TRBV19
clone_size: .
cdr3_length: 18
d_call: TRBD2

cdr3_aa: CASTPRGQLEYGYTF
cdr3_nt: TGTGCCAGTACTCCCAGAGGGCAGCTAGAATATGGCTACACCTTC
j_call: TRBJ1-2
v_call: TRBV19
clone_size: .
cdr3_length: 15
d_call: .

cdr3_aa: CASSSTPGSTTGNTIYF
cdr3_nt: TGCGCCAGCAGCTCCACCCCGGGATCGACAACTGGAAACACCATATATTTT
j_call: TRBJ1-3
v_call: TRBV5-1
clone_size: .
cdr3_length: 17
d_call: .

cdr3_aa: CASSVSGASGAFF
cdr3_nt: TGCGCCAGCAGTGTCTCAGGGGCTTCGGGAGCTTTCTTT
j_call: TRBJ1-1
v_call: TRBV10-1
clone_size: .
cdr3_length: 13
d_call: .

cdr3_aa: CASSLEGQGGTEAFF
cdr3_nt: TGCGCCAGCAGCTTGGAGGGTCAGGGTGGAACTGAAGCTTTCTTT
j_call: TRBJ1-1
v_call: TRBV5-1
clone_size: .
cdr3_length: 15
d_call: .

cdr3_aa: CASSLEPTDTQYF
cdr3_nt: TGCGCCAGCAGCTTGGAGCCCACAGATACGCAGTATTTT
j_call: TRBJ2-3
v_call: TRBV5-1
clone_size: .
cdr3_length: 13
d_call: .

cdr3_aa: CASSLSEVALNSPLHF
cdr3_nt: TGCGCCAGCAGCTTGTCAGAGGTCGCCTTAAATTCACCCCTCCACTTT
j_call: TRBJ1-6
v_call: TRBV5-1
clone_size: .
cdr3_length: 16
d_call: .

cdr3_aa: CASRADGSPYGYTF
cdr3_nt: TGTGCCAGCAGAGCGGACGGAAGTCCTTATGGCTACACCTTC
j_call: TRBJ1-2
v_call: TRBV2
clone_size: .
cdr3_length: 14
d_call: .

cdr3_aa: CASSDRDSSTDTQYF
cdr3_nt: TGCGCCAGCAGTGACCGGGACAGTTCCACAGATACGCAGTATTTT
j_call: TRBJ2-3
v_call: TRBV4-1
clone_size: .
cdr3_length: 15
d_call: TRBD1

cdr3_aa: CASSTGVEAFF
cdr3_nt: TGTGCCAGCAGTACAGGGGTTGAAGCTTTCTTT
j_call: TRBJ1-1
v_call: TRBV2
clone_size: .
cdr3_length: 11
d_call: TRBD1

cdr3_aa: CASSYSLKSGRDEQFF
cdr3_nt: TGTGCCAGCAGTTATTCCTTGAAGAGCGGGAGAGATGAGCAGTTCTTC
j_call: TRBJ2-1
v_call: TRBV6-5
clone_size: .
cdr3_length: 16
d_call: TRBD2

cdr3_aa: CSVRSTDTQYF
cdr3_nt: TGCAGCGTTCGGAGCACAGATACGCAGTATTTT
j_call: TRBJ2-3
v_call: TRBV29-1
clone_size: .
cdr3_length: 11
d_call: .

cdr3_aa: CASSLTPYSATGPGYTF
cdr3_nt: TGTGCCAGCAGCTTAACTCCATATTCCGCTACAGGGCCTGGCTACACCTTC
j_call: TRBJ1-2
v_call: TRBV7-9
clone_size: .
cdr3_length: 17
d_call: .

cdr3_aa: CASSKSRDRKYEQYF
cdr3_nt: TGCGCCAGCAGCAAGTCCCGGGACAGAAAGTACGAGCAGTACTTC
j_call: TRBJ2-7
v_call: TRBV4-1
clone_size: .
cdr3_length: 15
d_call: TRBD1

cdr3_aa: CASSQTGTSNEKLFF
cdr3_nt: TGCGCCAGCAGCCAAACAGGGACGTCTAATGAAAAACTGTTTTTT
j_call: TRBJ1-4
v_call: TRBV4-1
clone_size: .
cdr3_length: 15
d_call: .

cdr3_aa: CASSTRQKGPFQETQYF
cdr3_nt: TGTGCCAGCAGCACTCGACAGAAAGGGCCGTTCCAAGAGACCCAGTACTTC
j_call: TRBJ2-5
v_call: TRBV4-2
clone_size: .
cdr3_length: 17
d_call: .